This TCR beta chain was sequenced during a study of patients and donors after allogeneic stem cell transplantation. The table lists this clonotype with a few counts. TCRdb independently ran MiXCR on the RT-PCR reads; one entry per CDR3 protein. The sample consists of about 87,000 distinct CDR3 sequences, roughly 5.2% of them appearing once. The CDR3 has 18 residues. Trimming cost V 3 bases and J 4 bases, with 24 bases left between them. Germline values: CDR1 SGHAT, CDR2 FQDESV (reference sequence). The sequenced sample was blood, either unsorted or a sorted T cell fraction (not recorded which). This TCR came from a human donor who was either an allogeneic HSCT recipient or a stem cell or donor lymphocyte infusion donor (not recorded which). It is not recorded whose cells these are; they may come from a transplant donor. The genes are TRBV11-1 and TRBJ2-5; D may be TRBD1 (6 bases). The CDR3 nucleotides are TGTGCCAGCAGCTTTACTCCCGAGGGGAACAGAGGGGGAGAGACCCAGTACTTC. Protein product: CASSFTPEGNRGGETQYF.